A single sample is the source of the 6 T cell receptor beta chains below, sequenced in a study of blood T cell repertoires in COVID-19. Here immunoSEQ multiplex PCR was the method, and the copy in TCRdb shows in-frame clones only, minus some. The sample contains under 250,000 clones, approximately 84% of which appear only once. The sample comprised peripheral blood. The receptors were sampled from a man between 50 and 59 years old with active or convalescent COVID-19.

The chain couples TRBV29-1 to TRBJ1-1; TRBD1 is a possible D gene (6 bases). The CDR3 loop spans 14 amino acids. Germline V gene data show CDR1 as SQVTM and CDR2 as ANQGSEA. The germline V and J ends were trimmed by 7 bases and 0 bases, with 15 bases remaining between them. CDR3 in amino acids: CSGGQLRLNTEAFF. CDR3 coding DNA: TGCAGCGGCGGACAGCTGCGATTGAACACTGAAGCTTTCTTT.

The CDR3 coding sequence is TGTGCCAGCAGCCAAGGACCCGGGACAGGCCTTTACAACACTGAAGCTTTCTTT. This gives the protein CASSQGPGTGLYNTEAFF. The chain employs TRBV3-1 (or the pseudogene TRBV3-2) and TRBJ1-1, with 8 positions matching TRBD1. In germline, CDR1 is LGHDT, CDR2 YNNKEL (reference sequence). V shed 1 base and J 2 bases; nucleotides not matched to a gene: 12. The CDR3 totals 18 residues.

The chain combines TRBV30 with TRBJ1-4; 7 bases are a match to TRBD1. The CDR3 sequence is 13 residues long. V shed 1 base, J shed 7 bases, and the junction held 3 bases outside the gene matches. Germline V gene lookup returns CDR1 GTSNPN and CDR2 SVGIG (reference sequence). CDR3 sequence: CAWSDRGTEKLFF. CDR3 DNA sequence: TGTGCCTGGAGTGACAGGGGTACTGAAAAACTGTTTTTT.

The chain employs TRBV3-1 (or the pseudogene TRBV3-2) and TRBJ2-3, with 8 positions matching TRBD1. Per germline, CDR1 LGHDT and CDR2 YNNKEL (reference sequence). Unmatched junction bases numbered 9, after V lost 1 base and J lost 3 bases. CDR3 length equals 17 residues. This CDR3 reads CASSQGGDRSVTDTQYF. CDR3 DNA: TGTGCCAGCAGCCAAGGCGGGGACAGGTCGGTAACAGATACGCAGTATTTT.

This clone has only one observation. The rearrangement uses TRBV30 and TRBJ1-1; D not certain. Trimming removed 3 bases at V and 1 base at J, with 15 bases between. CDR3 length equals 15 residues. CDR1 GTSNPN and CDR2 SVGIG come from the germline V gene (reference sequence). Written as DNA, the CDR3 is TGTGCCTGGAGCCCCGCGGCGATTGGGAACACTGAAGCTTTCTTT. Its translation: CAWSPAAIGNTEAFF.

The CDR3: CASSRTGHEQYF. CDR3 nucleotides: TGTGCCAGCAGTCGGACAGGCCACGAGCAGTACTTC. This chain connects TRBV6-5 to TRBJ2-7, with 7 bases aligning to TRBD1. This CDR3 contains 12 residues. J lost 5 bases, V lost 5 bases, and 3 bases had no gene match. Germline assignment: CDR1 MNHEY and CDR2 SVGAGI.